This TCR beta chain was sequenced during a study of beta chain features in type 1 diabetes listed by TCRdb under 2018. Regarding the research as a whole: No differences in mean age, gender distribution, total cell number or subset yield were found between patients and healthy donors. A total of over 95,000,000 sorted cells were examined across all samples, and RNA yield correlated strongly with the number of cells per subset. In the study, TCRB repertoires of sorted circulating CD4+ T cell subsets from recently diagnosed type 1 diabetes patients were compared with those of matched healthy donors. Whereas all 30 or so donors provided naive and central memory subsets, regulatory and stem cell-like memory subsets were isolated from just 8 patients and about 8 healthy donors. Overall results and qualifications from the work: Fewer insertions and more nucleotide deletions at VDJ recombination sites were observed in patients with type 1 diabetes, implying thymic rearrangement abnormalities. Because the HLA sub-analyses included only small numbers of individuals, any influence of HLA type on TCRB rearrangement was left unresolved. PCR may preferentially amplify shorter templates, but because patient and control samples were amplified and corrected together, any resulting skew would affect both groups equally. Sequencing cDNA rather than genomic DNA could over-represent highly expressing activated cells, although activation and CD3 levels did not differ between groups. Naive, central memory and regulatory TCRB repertoires appeared to be more alike among patients than among healthy donors. In all four CD4+ subsets, TCRB CDR3 length was moderately but significantly shorter in type 1 diabetes patients.

The entire isolated RNA was reverse transcribed using the High Capacity cDNA Reverse Transcription Kit, and thus expressed TCRB transcripts were sequenced. Deep immunoSEQ sequencing was performed on naive, central memory and regulatory T cell samples, with an average of about 3.6 million total reads per sample. Sorted cells were lysed in RLT buffer, and RNA was extracted using DNase-treated RNeasy Micro or Mini kits according to cell number. Each cell subset was processed on its own to prevent cross-contamination, while patient and healthy donor samples were processed together. TCRB sequences were amplified from cDNA with the immunoSEQ multiplex PCR, producing 87-bp fragments spanning the CDR3 region. Sequencing of the amplicons was performed on the Illumina HiSeq platform. The authors' analysis ran thus. PCR bias was computationally corrected using synthetic template baselines, reads within Hamming distance 2 were collapsed, and singletons that could not be merged were discarded. By aligning reads against IMGT, V, D and J genes, CDR3 length, and insertions or deletions at six rearrangement sites were assigned. Within each subset, clonotype counts were normalized to sorted cell number, and only after that were true diversity and Gini coefficients computed with the tcR R package. The overlap coefficient, calculated on TCRB nucleotide sequences, was used to quantify repertoire sharing. As a proxy for the pre-selection repertoire, out-of-frame TCRB sequences from naive cells were analyzed. In TCRdb, the immuneACCESS table is reduced to in-frame sequences with V and J assigned. These tables do not hold every clone; where another copy was compared, an unresolved V gene accounts for under half, and the others remain unexplained. The DNA gave D and trimming, while V, J and clone size come from that table. This sample comprises 330,000 or so clones, 15% to 20% of them detected only once. Jointly, the top ten make up under 0.05% of the sample.

Each donor gave one peripheral blood draw, averaging roughly 100 mL, which was collected into heparinised tubes. A BD FACSAria II and a panel including CD45RO, CCR7, CD25, CD127, CD95 and CD27 were used to sort naive, central memory, regulatory and stem cell-like memory CD4+ T cells. All sorted populations exceeded 95% purity. Right away, PBMCs were isolated by Lymphoprep density gradient centrifugation and were stained directly, with no culture step. Samples were stained and sorted in pairs, with one healthy donor and one patient per experiment, so that batch effects were minimized. Between the V and J ends, shortened by 2 bases and 8 bases respectively, the junction contains 12 bases. Counted from cysteine to phenylalanine, this CDR3 has 14 amino acids. Only the CDR3 portion is preserved as DNA: 42 bases, with reading frame beginning at the first base. According to the germline V gene (reference sequence), CDR1 reads LNHNV and CDR2 reads YYDKDF.

The table lists this clone with a few counts. No antigen is known for it. Qualities for individual bases were not recorded, and no much larger clone is one base off. The sequence was obtained from a young woman in good health. The material sequenced was naive CD4+ T cells from blood. Interpreted using the paper, the cell subset or site label stands for: true naive CD4+ T cells. The sequence links TRBV15 to TRBJ1-4; the D gene is perhaps TRBD1, on 6 matching bases. The CDR3 protein is CATSRTGLGEKLFF. The sequenced DNA is TGTGCCACCAGCAGAACAGGGTTGGGGGAAAAACTGTTTTTT.